This is a list of T cell receptor beta chains from one sample in a study of cytomegalovirus exposure and HLA in healthy donors. Profiling relied on immunoSEQ multiplex PCR, and the TCRdb table lists in-frame clones only, not all of them. The table has 140,000 to 150,000 clones, roughly 82% seen once. The source material was PBMCs. These receptors all stem from a man aged 25-45 years in good health and CMV-seronegative. Both conserved end residues are part of each CDR3.

J gene | V gene | CDR3 protein
TRBJ1-5 | TRBV4-2 | CASSQENSPYQPQHF
TRBJ1-1 | TRBV7-3 | CASSLSGGANTEAFF
TRBJ2-7 | TRBV13 | CASSSRLVPPYEQYF
TRBJ1-1 | TRBV5-6 | CASSLAGGSNSEAFF
TRBJ2-3 | TRBV19 | CASRDNEAYTQYF
TRBJ2-7 | TRBV9 | CASSVTGGPAYEQYF
TRBJ1-2 | TRBV28 | CASSTYRGGGYTF
TRBJ2-2 | TRBV4-1 | CASSQDTTSGRTGELFF
TRBJ1-5 | TRBV9 | CASSLRSQPQHF
TRBJ2-7 | TRBV5-6 | CASTTLAAYEQYF
- | TRBV5-4 | CASSPDIGGGYYEQYF
TRBJ1-6 | TRBV27 | CASRYDRGASPLHF
TRBJ2-5 | TRBV5-1 | CASSLEGQGETQYF
TRBJ2-7 | TRBV7-2 | CASSLDRNSYEQYF
TRBJ2-1 | TRBV5-1 | CASSLASGLAGVKQFF
TRBJ1-3 | TRBV28 | CAIGGSANTIYF
TRBJ1-1 | TRBV5-1 | CASSFGTGYTEAFF
TRBJ2-1 | TRBV6-5 | CASSYKDGRGTNEQFF
TRBJ2-2 | TRBV11-2 | CASSTGSTNTGELFF
TRBJ1-2 | TRBV18 | CASSLQGTPGYGYTF
TRBJ1-1 | TRBV18 | CASSATQEVVTEAFF
TRBJ2-1 | TRBV18 | CASSPSAASGYNEQFF
TRBJ2-6 | TRBV6-6 | CASSPGQGAGANVLTF
TRBJ1-1 | TRBV28 | CASSRVGQGVDTEAFF
TRBJ1-2 | TRBV28 | CASSNDRETNYGYTF
TRBJ1-2 | TRBV9 | CASSVLAGSTSDGYTF
TRBJ1-5 | TRBV19 | CASTIGGRGNQPQHF
TRBJ2-5 | TRBV7-9 | CASSSPYSGGGQETQYF
TRBJ1-1 | TRBV6-5 | CASSHEGNTEAFF
TRBJ1-1 | TRBV19 | CASSTRYRVGVNTEAFF
TRBJ2-1 | TRBV15 | CATSRVQGVNEQFF
TRBJ2-5 | TRBV25-1 | CASSHRVGETQYF
TRBJ2-7 | TRBV6-5 | CASSYYRGQGRYEQYF
TRBJ1-1 | TRBV7-2 | CASSLQGGTTEAFF
TRBJ2-1 | TRBV6-1 | CASSGLAGGGGEQFF
TRBJ2-3 | TRBV4-1 | CASSQESGLANTDTQYF
TRBJ2-3 | TRBV5-4 | CASSPRTGVSTDTQYF
TRBJ1-5 | TRBV6-5 | CASSYTGIDQPQHF
TRBJ1-1 | TRBV30 | CAWTLAGMNTEAFF
TRBJ1-2 | TRBV29-1 | CSADSGYTF
TRBJ2-7 | TRBV2 | CASRPNRGGLRGQYF
TRBJ1-6 | TRBV29-1 | CSAGGGDDSPLHF
TRBJ2-3 | TRBV19 | CASIPAGTDTQYF
TRBJ2-5 | TRBV5-6 | CASTSPGLAAQETQYF
TRBJ1-2 | TRBV18 | CASSPQGFGYTF
TRBJ2-7 | TRBV7-9 | CASSTDRGSSYEQYF
TRBJ2-7 | TRBV5-1 | CAGSLWGEATYEQYF
TRBJ2-6 | TRBV11-2 | CASSHGGVSGANVLTF
TRBJ1-3 | TRBV10-3 | CAISPFQGLSGNTIYF
TRBJ1-2 | TRBV11-2 | CASSFDRGGGGYTF
TRBJ1-2 | TRBV7-9 | CASSPQEGGYTF
TRBJ2-7 | TRBV6-1 | CASSGGDYPYEQYF
TRBJ1-3 | TRBV5-6 | CASSLGDRELSGNTIYF